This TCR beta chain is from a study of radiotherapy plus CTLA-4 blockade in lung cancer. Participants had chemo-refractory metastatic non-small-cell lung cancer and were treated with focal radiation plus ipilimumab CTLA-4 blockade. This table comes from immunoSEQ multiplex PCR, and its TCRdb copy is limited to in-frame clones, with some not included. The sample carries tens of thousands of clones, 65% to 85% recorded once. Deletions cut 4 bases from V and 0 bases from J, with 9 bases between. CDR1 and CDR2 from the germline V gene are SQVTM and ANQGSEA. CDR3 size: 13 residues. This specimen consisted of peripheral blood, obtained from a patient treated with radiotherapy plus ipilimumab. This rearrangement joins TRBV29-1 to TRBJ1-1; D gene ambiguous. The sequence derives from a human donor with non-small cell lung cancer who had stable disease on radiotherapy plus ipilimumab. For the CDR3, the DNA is TGCAGCGTTGGAGGCGGCATGAACACTGAAGCTTTCTTT. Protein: CSVGGGMNTEAFF.